Below, 7 T cell receptor beta chains from the same sample are listed, as sequenced in a study of blood T cell repertoires in COVID-19. Libraries were prepared by immunoSEQ multiplex PCR; TCRdb keeps only in-frame clonotypes and omits some of them. The sample records 80,000 to 95,000 clones, roughly 80% being singletons. The sample was peripheral blood. Receptor source: an elderly woman with active or convalescent COVID-19.

This chain links TRBV6-6 with TRBJ2-1; D is ambiguous. CDR3 length: 12 residues. Germline V lookup: CDR1 MNHNY, CDR2 SVGAGI (reference sequence). Trimming removed 11 bases from V and 5 bases from J, with 13 bases in between. This chain's CDR3 is CAAGVLDNEQFF. CDR3 coding DNA: TGTGCCGCTGGTGTTTTAGACAATGAGCAGTTCTTC.

V and J are TRBV6-2 or TRBV6-3 and TRBJ2-7, with 10 bases that match TRBD2. Germline lookup yields CDR1 MNHEY and CDR2 SVGEGT. V trimming: 6 bases; J trimming: 5 bases; junction bases outside the gene matches: 10. The CDR3 runs 15 residues. This CDR3 reads CASSFLSGRANEQYF. The CDR3 coding sequence is TGTGCCAGCAGCTTCCTAAGCGGGAGGGCCAACGAGCAGTACTTC.

The V gene is TRBV9, the J gene TRBJ1-4; D gene uncertain. Trimming took off 0 bases at V and 0 bases at J, with 9 bases between the two ends. CDR1 is SGDLS, CDR2 YYNGEE, per germline. The CDR3 runs 16 residues. CDR3 bases: TGTGCCAGCAGCGTAGGACTGACGGCAACTAATGAAAAACTGTTTTTT. This encodes CASSVGLTATNEKLFF.

This clone was seen only once. This rearrangement joins TRBV12-3 or TRBV12-4 to TRBJ1-2, with a possible D match to TRBD1 (5 bases). The CDR3 sequence is 13 residues long. With 1 base removed from V and 4 bases from J, the gap between germline ends came to 7 bases. CDR3 amino acids: CASSLGQSYGYTF. Written as DNA, the CDR3 is TGTGCCAGCAGTTTAGGACAGTCCTATGGCTACACCTTC.

The genes are TRBV19 and TRBJ1-5, with 7 bases that match TRBD1. The CDR3 is 15 amino acids. Germline assignment: CDR1 LNHDA and CDR2 SQIVND (reference sequence). With V trimmed by 3 bases and J by 3 bases, 5 bases remained unmatched. The DNA of the CDR3 is TGTGCCAGTAGTATCAACAGGGGCCCCAATCAGCCCCAGCATTTT. It codes for CASSINRGPNQPQHF.

The chain uses TRBV5-1 and TRBJ2-1, with 14 positions matching TRBD2. This CDR3 region has 16 residues. The J segment lost 8 bases and the V segment lost 3 bases, leaving 7 bases of the junction unmatched. Germline CDR1 is SGHRS and CDR2 is YFSETQ. This CDR3 reads CASSSRPGLAGDEQFF. CDR3 sequence (DNA): TGCGCCAGCAGCTCCCGACCGGGACTAGCGGGAGATGAGCAGTTCTTC.

V gene TRBV5-1 combines with J gene TRBJ2-2; the match to TRBD1 covers 8 bases. After removal of 5 bases from V and 4 bases from J, the junction contained 7 bases not matched to a gene. Germline loops: CDR1 SGHRS, CDR2 YFSETQ. CDR3 size: 15 residues. This CDR3 is CASSQRQGTTGELFF. The CDR3 DNA follows: TGCGCCAGCAGTCAAAGACAGGGGACCACCGGGGAGCTGTTTTTT. The full variable domain, completed using reference TRBV5-1 and TRBJ2-2, is KAGVTQTPRYLIKTRGQQVTLSCSPISGHRSVSWYQQTPGQGLQFLFEYFSETQRNKGNFPGRFSGRQFSNSRSEMNVSTLELGDSALYLCASSQRQGTTGELFFGEGSRLTVL.